The T cell receptor (beta chain) under discussion was sequenced for a study of blood T cell repertoires in COVID-19. The CDR3 is 15 amino acids. V lost 5 bases to trimming and J lost 1 base, with 15 bases between them. Per the germline V gene, CDR1 is MDHEN and CDR2 is SYDVKM. As handled by the study authors: For nucleated cells, counts were estimated from reference gene primer amplification. Profiling relied on immunoSEQ multiplex PCR, and the TCRdb table lists in-frame clones only, not all of them. The D gene and trimming were derived from the DNA, and the V and J assignments and clone size from that table. The data show some 120,000 clones, more than 70% seen once. This clone is classed as medium-sized.

The sample taken for sequencing was peripheral blood. This chain connects TRBV28 to TRBJ2-7; TRBD1 is a possible D gene (6 bases). This TCR was sampled from a woman over 75 with acute or convalescent COVID-19. The CDR3 loop is CASSLTGGSSYEQYF. The CDR3 DNA sequence: TGTGCCAGCAGTCTGACAGGTGGAAGTTCCTACGAGCAGTACTTC.